This entry lists 31 T cell receptor beta chains sequenced from one sample in a study of cytotoxic CD8 clonotypes in ibrutinib-treated CLL. The data were produced by immunoSEQ multiplex PCR, yet TCRdb's version contains in-frame clones alone and is incomplete. The sample yields fewer than 400,000 clones, over 60% seen once. This specimen consisted of PBMCs, obtained after 36 months of ibrutinib treatment. Receptors were obtained from a human donor with chronic lymphocytic leukemia.

This chain joins TRBV2 and TRBJ2-5; D is unclear. Germline V CDR1 and CDR2: SNHLY, FYNNEI. Trimming removed 6 bases from V and 1 base from J, with 12 bases in between. The CDR3 sequence is 14 residues long. CDR3: CASRGSVTQETQYF. DNA of the CDR3: TGTGCCAGCAGGGGGTCGGTGACCCAAGAGACCCAGTACTTC.

This clone has more than one count but fewer than ten. The genes are TRBV13 and TRBJ1-2; D uncertain. V gave up 0 bases and J gave up 9 bases, with 8 bases separating them. There are 12 residues in the CDR3. The germline gives CDR1 PRHDT, CDR2 FYEKMQ (reference sequence). CDR3 nucleotide sequence: TGTGCCAGCAGCTTAGGGGACGTCCGCTACACCTTC. It codes for CASSLGDVRYTF.

CDR3 nucleotide sequence: TGCGCCAGCAGCCTAGACACCGGGGAGCTGTTTTTT. It yields the protein CASSLDTGELFF. J is TRBJ2-2 and V is TRBV5-1, with D hard to call. The V and J ends lost 4 bases and 3 bases respectively, with 4 bases between them. Germline V lookup: CDR1 SGHRS, CDR2 YFSETQ. The CDR3 totals 12 residues.

As concerns this clone: An end of the junction does not agree with germline; a read error may underlie this. The J gene is TRBJ2-7, the V gene TRBV13; 10 positions match TRBD2. The CDR3 spans 14 residues. The germline CDR1 and CDR2 sequences are PRHDT and FYEKMQ (reference sequence). The DNA of the CDR3 is TGTGCCAGCAGATTAGGGACTAGCGTGGGGGAGCAGTACTTC. Translating it yields CASRLGTSVGEQYF.

The chain couples TRBV2 to TRBJ2-3; 11 bases map to TRBD2. The CDR3 contains 17 residues. The ends lost 7 bases at V and 1 base at J; junction bases unmatched: 10. CDR1 is SNHLY and CDR2 is FYNNEI in the germline V gene. CDR3 in DNA: TGTGCCAGCACAGGGACTAGCGGCAAAAAACGCACAGATACGCAGTATTTT. Protein sequence: CASTGTSGKKRTDTQYF.

V usage is TRBV11-2 and J usage is TRBJ2-7, with D hard to call. Trimming removed 5 bases at V and 5 bases at J, with 16 bases between. Per germline, CDR1 SGHAT and CDR2 FQNNGV. The CDR3 runs 14 residues. The CDR3 coding sequence is TGTGCCAGCAGCCCCACGGCCCAGGCCCACGAGCAGTACTTC. It yields the protein CASSPTAQAHEQYF.

This clone appeared a few times. J is TRBJ1-2 and V is TRBV15; D is uncertain. Per the germline V gene, CDR1 is LNHNV and CDR2 is YYDKDF (reference sequence). This CDR3 is built from 15 residues. The germline V and J ends were trimmed by 0 bases and 3 bases, with 11 bases remaining between them. DNA for the CDR3: TGTGCCACCAGCAGAGATAGCAATCAGTACTATGGCTACACCTTC. As protein: CATSRDSNQYYGYTF.

The rearrangement joins TRBV7-6 to TRBJ2-3; the match to TRBD2 covers 14 bases. The CDR3 covers 16 residues. With V trimmed by 5 bases and J by 4 bases, 5 bases remained unmatched. CDR1 and CDR2 (germline): SGHVS, FNYEAQ. CDR3 region: CASSSGLAGGADTQYF. Written as DNA, the CDR3 is TGTGCCAGCAGCAGTGGACTAGCGGGGGGAGCAGATACGCAGTATTTT.

This sequence joins TRBV9 and TRBJ2-3; a weak D match, TRBD2 (6 bases). From germline, CDR1 is SGDLS and CDR2 YYNGEE. The CDR3 is made up of 13 amino acids. V lost 7 bases and J 2 bases, leaving 11 bases between the germline ends. The DNA for the CDR3 is TGTGCCAGCGGCGCGGGGTACACAGATACGCAGTATTTT. Translation: CASGAGYTDTQYF.

This clone was seen only a few times. The chain links TRBV28 to TRBJ1-5; 7 bases line up with TRBD1. With V trimmed by 5 bases and J by 3 bases, 1 base remained unmatched. This CDR3 contains 13 residues. Germline CDR1 MDHEN, CDR2 SYDVKM. The CDR3 region is CASSTGVNQPQHF. For the CDR3, the DNA is TGTGCCAGCAGTACAGGGGTCAATCAGCCCCAGCATTTT.

The chain combines TRBV7-9 with TRBJ2-3; TRBD1 matches 8 bases. There are 15 residues in the CDR3. V lost 5 bases and J lost 1; bases outside the gene matches: 5. The germline V gene encodes CDR1 SEHNR and CDR2 FQNEAQ (reference sequence). The CDR3 protein is CASSLGQGGTDTQYF. For the CDR3, the DNA is TGTGCCAGCAGCCTCGGACAGGGAGGCACAGATACGCAGTATTTT.

The chain links TRBV7-8 to TRBJ2-5; TRBD1 aligns across 7 bases. Germline V gene lookup returns CDR1 SGHVS and CDR2 FQNEAQ. V dropped 4 bases and J dropped 6; count of bases not matched to a gene: 20. The length of the CDR3 is 18 residues. Here the CDR3 reads CASSSNLVTGTSLKTQYF. CDR3 sequence (DNA): TGTGCCAGCAGCTCCAACCTGGTGACAGGGACGTCCTTGAAGACCCAGTACTTC.

In its sample, this clone was seen once. CDR3 nucleotide sequence: TGTGCCACCAGCAGAACAGGGACAGGGAATTCACCCCTCCACTTT. It specifies CATSRTGTGNSPLHF. This chain connects TRBV15 to TRBJ1-6; TRBD1 agrees at 9 bases. Looked up from germline, CDR1 is LNHNV and CDR2 is YYDKDF (reference sequence). The CDR3 totals 15 residues. Unmatched junction bases numbered 3, after V lost 2 bases and J lost 7 bases.

The chain is built from TRBV5-1 and TRBJ2-7; D tentatively reads TRBD1 or TRBD2 (5 bases each). With 4 bases removed from V and 3 bases from J, the gap between germline ends came to 14 bases. Per the germline V gene, CDR1 is SGHRS and CDR2 is YFSETQ. The CDR3 is made up of 14 amino acids. The CDR3 is CASSKGTSGYEQYF. DNA of the CDR3: TGCGCCAGCAGCAAGGGGACCTCGGGCTACGAGCAGTACTTC. Based on the CDR3 plus reference TRBV5-1 and TRBJ2-7, the full variable domain is KAGVTQTPRYLIKTRGQQVTLSCSPISGHRSVSWYQQTPGQGLQFLFEYFSETQRNKGNFPGRFSGRQFSNSRSEMNVSTLELGDSALYLCASSKGTSGYEQYFGPGTRLTVT.

CDR3 sequence reads: CASSQVGQGLTQYF. The CDR3 bases are TGCGCCAGCAGCCAAGTGGGACAGGGTCTCACCCAGTACTTC. The chain recombines TRBV4-1 with TRBJ2-5; 9 bases align to TRBD1. CDR3 length: 14 residues. Trimming cost V 1 base and J 8 bases; bases outside gene matches: 5. Per germline, CDR1 MGHRA and CDR2 YSYEKL.

J is TRBJ1-2 and V is TRBV6-6; 12 bases line up with TRBD1. The V segment lost 2 bases and the J segment 8 bases; nucleotides outside the gene matches: 0. Germline CDR1 reads MNHNY; CDR2 reads SVGAGI (reference sequence). The CDR3 spans 13 residues. CDR3 sequence: CASSYGTGGGYTF. In DNA form, the CDR3 reads TGTGCCAGCAGTTACGGGACAGGGGGCGGCTACACCTTC.

V gene TRBV5-6 combines with J gene TRBJ1-5, with no clear D. With 3 bases removed from V and 0 bases from J, the gap between germline ends came to 7 bases. The CDR3 has 14 residues. Germline V gives CDR1 SGHDT, CDR2 YYEEEE. Here the CDR3 DNA reads TGTGCCAGCAGCTCCCGACATAGCAATCAGCCCCAGCATTTT. It yields the protein CASSSRHSNQPQHF. Complete variable domain (other parts from reference TRBV5-6 and TRBJ1-5): DAGVTQSPTHLIKTRGQQVTLRCSPKSGHDTVSWYQQALGQGPQFIFQYYEEEERQRGNFPDRFSGHQFPNYSSELNVNALLLGDSALYLCASSSRHSNQPQHFGDGTRLSIL.

The chain carries TRBV10-1 and TRBJ1-2, with a possible D match to TRBD1 (5 bases). V was trimmed by 2 bases and J by 1 base, leaving 8 bases between them. Per the germline V gene, CDR1 is WNHNN and CDR2 is SYGVQD (reference sequence). This CDR3 comprises 14 residues. CDR3 bases: TGCGCCAGCAGTGAGGGGCAGGGTAACTATGGCTACACCTTC. It codes for CASSEGQGNYGYTF.

This chain links TRBV7-3 with TRBJ2-5; TRBD1 agrees at 7 bases. Germline CDR1 and CDR2: SGHTA and FQGTGA. The CDR3 is 14 residues long. V lost 4 bases to trimming and J lost 4 bases; unmatched junction nucleotides: 6. The CDR3: CASSSTGLGETQYF. The CDR3 DNA reads TGTGCCAGCAGCTCGACAGGGTTGGGAGAGACCCAGTACTTC. Full variable domain (missing parts from reference TRBV7-3 and TRBJ2-5): GAGVSQTPSNKVTEKGKYVELRCDPISGHTALYWYRQSLGQGPEFLIYFQGTGAADDSGLPNDRFFAVRPEGSVSTLKIQRTERGDSAVYLCASSSTGLGETQYFGPGTRLLVL.

This clone was picked up a small number of times. The V gene is TRBV20-1, the J gene TRBJ1-2; weak D call: TRBD1 (6 bases). This CDR3 has 11 amino acids. Trimming stripped 6 bases from V and 7 bases from J, with 12 bases between. Germline CDR1 DFQATT, CDR2 SNEGSKA (reference sequence). CDR3 nucleotides: TGCAGTGCCCGGGACATCCTTGGCTACACCTTC. Translated: CSARDILGYTF.

CDR3 DNA sequence: TGCAGCGTTCCCTCAGACAGGTTAGATACGCAGTATTTT. Translation gives CSVPSDRLDTQYF. The gene calls are TRBV29-1 and TRBJ2-3, with D maybe TRBD1 (6 bases). Germline CDR1 and CDR2: SQVTM and ANQGSEA. V gave up 5 bases and J gave up 5 bases, with 14 bases separating them. The CDR3 is 13 amino acids.

This rearrangement joins TRBV9 to TRBJ2-7; 9 bases agree with TRBD1. The V gene's germline CDR1 is SGDLS and CDR2 YYNGEE. The CDR3 totals 15 residues. With V trimmed by 4 bases and J by 3 bases, 8 bases remained unmatched. As DNA, the CDR3 is TGTGCCAGCAGCCCCGGACAGGGGCCCGTCTACGAGCAGTACTTC. It translates to CASSPGQGPVYEQYF.

J is TRBJ1-2 and V is TRBV2; D gene ambiguous. Germline V gives CDR1 SNHLY, CDR2 FYNNEI. The CDR3 spans 13 residues. The V gene lost 3 bases and the J gene lost 6 bases, with 11 bases spanning the gap. The CDR3 region is CASSDGLRDGYTF. CDR3 DNA: TGTGCCAGCAGTGATGGACTAAGAGATGGCTACACCTTC.

This rearrangement joins TRBV29-1 to TRBJ2-1; 7 nucleotides align to TRBD1. Looked up from germline, CDR1 is SQVTM and CDR2 is ANQGSEA. V trimming: 4 bases; J trimming: 7 bases; junction bases outside the gene matches: 7. The CDR3 spans 13 residues. This CDR3 is CSVATGWRNEQFF. The CDR3 bases are TGCAGCGTTGCGACAGGGTGGAGGAATGAGCAGTTCTTC.

The CDR3: CASSLYQIPNYGYTF. Here the CDR3 DNA reads TGTGCCAGCAGTTTATATCAGATCCCAAACTATGGCTACACCTTC. This chain connects TRBV28 to TRBJ1-2; D unclear. This CDR3 has 15 residues. V was shortened by 1 base and J by 2 bases, with 11 bases between the two germline ends. Germline values: CDR1 MDHEN, CDR2 SYDVKM.

The J gene is TRBJ2-5, the V gene TRBV7-9; D unresolved. Between the trimmed V and J ends, which lost 1 base and 2 bases, there was a span of 8 bases. The germline gives CDR1 SEHNR, CDR2 FQNEAQ (reference sequence). The CDR3 extends over 14 amino acids. The CDR3 sequence is CASSLVQVQETQYF. The CDR3 DNA reads as TGTGCCAGCAGCTTAGTGCAGGTTCAAGAGACCCAGTACTTC.

This chain uses TRBV9 with TRBJ2-2; D is possibly TRBD2 (5 bases). CDR3 length: 18 residues. Trimming pared 2 bases from V and 6 bases from J, leaving 23 bases between. Per germline, CDR1 SGDLS and CDR2 YYNGEE. In DNA, the CDR3 is TGTGCCAGCAGCGTCAGCCCCCTACTAATGACGAGGGCCGGGGAGCTGTTTTTT. This encodes CASSVSPLLMTRAGELFF.

The rearrangement links TRBV19 to TRBJ1-1; TRBD1 matches at 11 bases. Unmatched junction bases numbered 1, after V lost 3 bases and J lost 4 bases. Germline V CDR1 and CDR2: LNHDA, SQIVND (reference sequence). This CDR3 is built from 14 residues. The CDR3 sequence is CASSMGTGGTEAFF. CDR3 nucleotides: TGTGCCAGTAGTATGGGGACAGGGGGCACTGAAGCTTTCTTT. Full variable domain (rest looked up from reference TRBV19 and TRBJ1-1): DGGITQSPKYLFRKEGQNVTLSCEQNLNHDAMYWYRQDPGQGLRLIYYSQIVNDFQKGDIAEGYSVSREKKESFPLTVTSAQKNPTAFYLCASSMGTGGTEAFFGQGTRLTVV.

The V and J genes are TRBV28 and TRBJ2-7; the match to TRBD2 covers 8 bases. V was pared by 6 bases and J by 3 bases, with 7 bases of the junction left unmatched. This CDR3 has 14 amino acids. The germline V gene encodes CDR1 MDHEN and CDR2 SYDVKM. CDR3 loop: CASSSGGSIYEQYF. For the CDR3, the DNA is TGTGCCAGCAGCTCGGGAGGGTCGATCTACGAGCAGTACTTC.

The V gene is TRBV9, the J gene TRBJ2-3, with TRBD1 matching 8 bases. CDR1 SGDLS and CDR2 YYNGEE come from the germline V gene. V lost 2 bases, J lost 3 bases, and 5 bases stayed unmatched. This CDR3 spans 15 amino acids. CDR3 sequence (DNA): TGTGCCAGCAGCGTCGGACAGGGTTGGACAGATACGCAGTATTTT. Amino acid sequence: CASSVGQGWTDTQYF.

Only a few counts were recorded for this clone. This chain uses TRBV29-1 with TRBJ2-7; 12 bases map to TRBD1. The CDR3 length is 15 residues. Trimming removed 6 bases from V and 7 bases from J; junction bases left unmatched: 13. Looked up from germline, CDR1 is SQVTM and CDR2 is ANQGSEA. The CDR3 region is CSVESPGQGAREQYF. The DNA of the CDR3 is TGCAGCGTAGAATCACCGGGACAGGGGGCCCGTGAGCAGTACTTC.